This TCR beta chain was identified during a study of blood T cell repertoires in COVID-19. Study as a whole: Acute and convalescent COVID-19 samples came from the United States, Italy and Spain. The cDNA or gDNA used as material had been derived from T cells, B-cell-depleted T cells, or PBMCs.

Trimming cost V 0 bases and J 4 bases; bases outside gene matches: 1. The germline V gene encodes CDR1 SGDLS and CDR2 YYNGEE. There are 14 residues in the CDR3. Under the authors' procedure: Amplification from reference gene primers served as the basis for estimated nucleated cell counts. The table came from immunoSEQ multiplex PCR; TCRdb's copy has only in-frame clones and leaves some out. V and J calls and clone size follow that table, whereas D and trimming were derived from the DNA. The sample contains nearly 55,000 clones, about three quarters of which appear only once. Sequenced input: peripheral blood. The receptor was derived from a human donor with active or convalescent COVID-19. The donor label of this sample is uncertain. The J gene is TRBJ1-2, the V gene TRBV9, with 9 bases lining up with TRBD1. In DNA, the CDR3 is TGTGCCAGCAGCGTAGAGGACAGGGGCTATGGCTACACCTTC. It translates to CASSVEDRGYGYTF.